One and the same sample provided the 18 T cell receptor beta chains below, sequenced in a study of cytomegalovirus exposure and HLA in healthy donors. The PCR contained 60 Vbeta and 13 Jbeta primers. TCRdb's copy holds only in-frame clones and misses some; the assay was immunoSEQ multiplex PCR. The sample comprises 160,000 or so clones, about four fifths of which are singletons, and roughly 13% rests with the top ten. The sample was PBMCs. These receptors all stem from a woman between 50 and 59 years old in good health and CMV-seronegative.

This clone turned up a few times. The chain employs TRBV5-6 and TRBJ2-7, with 9 bases fitting TRBD1. Germline V gene sequence: CDR1 SGHDT, CDR2 YYEEEE. The CDR3 totals 13 residues. V lost 5 bases and J lost 4; bases outside the gene matches: 4. The CDR3 loop is CASSRDRAYEQYF. The CDR3 DNA sequence: TGTGCCAGCAGTCGGGACAGGGCTTACGAGCAGTACTTC.

J is TRBJ1-2 and V is TRBV18, with D possibly matching TRBD1 (5 bases). Trimming shortened V by 0 bases and J by 0 bases, and 8 bases separated the two germline ends. Germline V gene lookup returns CDR1 KGHSH and CDR2 LQKENI. CDR3 length equals 15 residues. CDR3 coding DNA: TGTGCCAGCTCACCACCCCAGGGCGCTAACTATGGCTACACCTTC. This encodes CASSPPQGANYGYTF.

This clone was observed once. V usage is TRBV28 and J usage is TRBJ2-1, with a weak D call TRBD1 (6 bases). V lost 3 bases and J lost 2, with 11 bases in between. The length of the CDR3 is 15 residues. The germline V gene has CDR1 MDHEN and CDR2 SYDVKM. The CDR3 here is CASSFGQGPYNEQFF. DNA of the CDR3: TGTGCCAGCAGTTTCGGCCAGGGGCCCTACAATGAGCAGTTCTTC. Supplemented by reference TRBV28 and TRBJ2-1, the full variable domain reads DVKVTQSSRYLVKRTGEKVFLECVQDMDHENMFWYRQDPGLGLRLIYFSYDVKMKEKGDIPEGYSVSREKKERFSLILESASTNQTSMYLCASSFGQGPYNEQFFGPGTRLTVL.

The J gene is TRBJ1-2, the V gene TRBV19; TRBD1 is a possible D gene (6 bases). V was cut by 7 bases and J by 7 bases, with 13 bases left in between. Per the germline V gene, CDR1 is LNHDA and CDR2 is SQIVND (reference sequence). This CDR3 region has 12 residues. This CDR3 reads CASTEQGRGYTF. CDR3 sequence (DNA): TGTGCCAGTACCGAACAGGGCCGTGGCTACACCTTC.

The chain recombines TRBV5-1 with TRBJ2-2, with D tentatively TRBD1 (6 bases). The CDR3 covers 13 residues. In germline, CDR1 is SGHRS, CDR2 YFSETQ. Trimming pared 7 bases from V and 3 bases from J, leaving 10 bases between. The CDR3 spells CASCQGYTGELFF. The CDR3 DNA follows: TGCGCCAGCTGCCAGGGGTACACCGGGGAGCTGTTTTTT.

This clone was observed once. This chain joins TRBV29-1 and TRBJ2-7; 7 nucleotides agree with TRBD1. Unmatched junction bases numbered 6, after V lost 7 bases and J lost 3 bases. The CDR3 contains 12 residues. From germline, CDR1 is SQVTM and CDR2 ANQGSEA. DNA of the CDR3: TGCAGCGGGGGAACAGGGGTCTACGAGCAGTACTTC. Translating it yields CSGGTGVYEQYF.

This clone was seen just once. This chain links TRBV7-8 with TRBJ2-3; 15 bases map to TRBD2. J gave up 6 bases and V 5 bases, and 9 bases lay outside the gene matches. CDR1 is SGHVS and CDR2 is FQNEAQ in the germline V gene. This CDR3 is built from 17 residues. DNA of the CDR3: TGTGCCAGCAGCGCCCGGACTAGCGGGAGGGCGGGGGATACGCAGTATTTT. Protein: CASSARTSGRAGDTQYF.

The rearrangement joins TRBV7-2 to TRBJ1-2, with a possible D match to TRBD1 (5 bases). The CDR3 covers 13 residues. V lost 2 bases and J lost 9, with 13 bases in between. Germline V gene data show CDR1 as SGHTA and CDR2 as FQGNSA. This CDR3 reads CASSLSTGSSYTF. CDR3 coding DNA: TGTGCCAGCAGCTTATCTACAGGTTCGAGCTACACCTTC.

This sequence joins TRBV4-2 and TRBJ2-3; TRBD2 agrees at 8 bases. V dropped 4 bases and J dropped 0; count of bases not matched to a gene: 3. CDR1 is LGHNA and CDR2 is YNFKEQ in the germline V gene. The CDR3 sequence is 15 residues long. The CDR3 nucleotides read TGTGCCAGCAGCCCTACTAGCGGAAGCACAGATACGCAGTATTTT. Protein: CASSPTSGSTDTQYF.

The chain uses TRBV19 and TRBJ2-5, with a possible D match to TRBD1 (7 bases). V shed 8 bases and J shed 2 bases, with 15 bases lying between them. Germline CDR1 and CDR2: LNHDA and SQIVND (reference sequence). The CDR3 is 14 amino acids. For the CDR3, the DNA is TGTGCCAGTTCAGGGGGGCGGGTACAAGAGACCCAGTACTTC. It is translated as CASSGGRVQETQYF.

This chain connects TRBV19 to TRBJ1-2; D is ambiguous. Trimming stripped 7 bases from V and 10 bases from J, with 22 bases between. The CDR3 is made up of 14 amino acids. Germline CDR1 LNHDA, CDR2 SQIVND (reference sequence). The CDR3: CASINSAHAGIYTF. The DNA of the CDR3 is TGTGCCAGTATCAACTCGGCACATGCCGGGATCTACACCTTC.

CDR3 in amino acids: CASGPSRGKAFF. The CDR3 nucleotides read TGTGCTAGTGGCCCATCCCGAGGGAAAGCTTTCTTT. The V call is TRBV12-5, the J call TRBJ1-1, with D unclear. CDR1 and CDR2 from the germline V gene are LGHNT and FRNRAP. The CDR3 has 12 amino acids. The germline V and J ends were trimmed by 6 bases and 9 bases, with 14 bases remaining between them.

The chain joins TRBV4-2 to TRBJ2-7; weak D call: TRBD1 (6 bases). Germline assignment: CDR1 LGHNA and CDR2 YNFKEQ. V lost 4 bases to trimming and J lost 0 bases, with 13 bases between them. The CDR3 length is 15 residues. The CDR3 DNA sequence: TGTGCCAGCAGCCCTAGGACAGAAAGCTCCTACGAGCAGTACTTC. As protein: CASSPRTESSYEQYF.

This sequence joins TRBV30 and TRBJ2-1; D is possibly TRBD2 (5 bases). Germline assignment: CDR1 GTSNPN and CDR2 SVGIG (reference sequence). V shed 2 bases and J shed 5 bases, with 16 bases lying between them. The CDR3 sequence is 15 residues long. For the CDR3, the DNA is TGTGCCTGGAGTTCAATACTTGGGAGAAACAATGAGCAGTTCTTC. Its translation is CAWSSILGRNNEQFF.

The V call is TRBV5-1, the J call TRBJ1-6, with TRBD1 as a possible D gene (6 bases). Trimming took off 1 base at V and 5 bases at J, with 7 bases between the two ends. The CDR3 consists of 14 residues. The germline CDR1 and CDR2 sequences are SGHRS and YFSETQ. The CDR3 DNA follows: TGCGCCAGCAGCTTGAAGGGGGATAATTCACCCCTCCACTTT. Protein sequence: CASSLKGDNSPLHF.

CDR3: CASSLVAGAHTDTQYF. CDR3 coding DNA: TGTGCCAGCAGCTTAGTGGCGGGGGCGCACACAGATACGCAGTATTTT. The J gene is TRBJ2-3, the V gene TRBV7-2; a weak D match, TRBD2 (7 bases). From germline, CDR1 is SGHTA and CDR2 FQGNSA. The CDR3 sequence is 16 residues long. The V and J ends lost 1 base and 2 bases respectively, with 13 bases between them.

This chain joins TRBV9 and TRBJ1-6; D remains unclear. CDR3 size: 16 residues. Trimming removed 0 bases from V and 7 bases from J, with 14 bases in between. The germline V gene has CDR1 SGDLS and CDR2 YYNGEE. The CDR3 region is CASSVATGAGNSPLHF. CDR3 in DNA: TGTGCCAGCAGCGTAGCAACCGGCGCGGGGAATTCACCCCTCCACTTT.

About this clone itself: The junction differs from germline at one of its ends, possibly a read error. V and J are TRBV7-9 and TRBJ2-7; possible D gene TRBD1, 5 bases. Per germline, CDR1 SEHNR and CDR2 FQNEAQ (reference sequence). The CDR3 spans 14 residues. The CDR3 region has the DNA TGTTCCAGCAGCCCTGGGGCCTCTACTCGGGAGCAGTACTTC. Its translation is CSSSPGASTREQYF.